Here is one TCR beta chain with its context. The antigen is unknown. The sample holds other DNA sequences that translate to the same CDR3. This sample stems from a study of shared clonotypes between healthy human individuals. Study results and caveats: The researchers took only blood, and tissue repertoires probably look different. Of the naive CD4 clonotypes, around 5% were shared across a few donors.

This CDR3 is built from 15 residues. Losses at the gene ends were 5 bases for V and 2 bases for J; bases not matched to a gene: 3. Germline V gene lookup returns CDR1 SGHRS and CDR2 YFSETQ. Sequencing used immunoSEQ multiplex PCR; TCRdb keeps in-frame clones, though not all of them. The data contain a few million clones, around 92% of them singletons. Specimen: naive CD4+ T cells from PBMCs. Documented subset: CD45RA+ positively selected. This chain links TRBV5-1 with TRBJ2-2; TRBD2 matches at 10 bases. This TCR was sampled from a man aged 18 to 30 in good health. Some clones in this sample may be carry-over from other donors' samples. The CDR3 is CASSLAGVNTGELFF. The CDR3 DNA is TGCGCCAGCAGTCTAGCGGGAGTTAACACCGGGGAGCTGTTTTTT.